The clone carrying this TCR beta chain was seen many times. V dropped 4 bases and J dropped 1 base, with 7 bases sitting between them. The CDR3 contains 13 residues. TCRdb passed the 5' RACE reads through MiXCR, listing each CDR3 protein once. This table holds under 65,000 distinct CDR3 sequences, 28% found once. This clonotype was obtained from a female donor with breast cancer. The chain joins TRBV12-3 or TRBV12-4 to TRBJ1-1; D is unresolved. Material: tumor-infiltrating memory CD4+ T cells sorted from the breast tumor. Indicated subset: memory CD4+ T cells, CD4+CD45RO+CD25-. CDR3 in DNA: TGTGCCAGCAGTTCTGATTGGAACACTGAAGCTTTCTTT. Residues: CASSSDWNTEAFF.